Listed below are T cell receptor beta chains from one sample, sequenced in a study of radiotherapy plus CTLA-4 blockade in lung cancer. Assay used: immunoSEQ multiplex PCR; TCRdb lists only in-frame clones, some missing. The sample includes 55,000 or so clones, approximately 82% seen only once; the top ten take roughly 6%. The specimen was peripheral blood, collected from a patient treated with radiotherapy plus ipilimumab. The source is a human donor with non-small cell lung cancer whose response to radiotherapy plus ipilimumab could not be evaluated. Each CDR3 is given with its conserved first and last residue.

>13|TRBJ1-5|TRBV11-2
CASSLGAHQPQHF
>14|TRBJ1-4|TRBV28
CASSLGGLGEKLFF
>15|TRBJ2-7|TRBV6-1
CASRKRGSLGSEQYF
>15|TRBJ1-4|TRBV28
CASSPPGTGGATSFF
>13|TRBJ1-1|TRBV30
CAWSVLEYTEAFF
>16|TRBJ2-1|TRBV23-1
CASSQTPGTGYNEQFF
>16|TRBJ2-3|TRBV5-1
CASSSGSGGSTDTQYF
>19|TRBJ1-1|TRBV4-3
CASSQDSWTGFLGNTEAFF
>17|TRBJ2-1|TRBV7-2
CASSLRQQGYLYNEQFF
>14|TRBJ2-5|TRBV2
CASSKMGQGETQYF
>14|TRBJ2-7|TRBV29-1
CSAASEGTGFEQYF
>18|TRBJ2-7|TRBV7-2
CASSLARGLAGLLYEQYF
>16|TRBJ1-1|TRBV6-5
CASSYFDRGRYTEAFF
>17|TRBJ2-6|TRBV7-2
CASSSRQVSRGANVLTF
>15|TRBJ2-3|TRBV27
CASSFLTGGPDTQYF
>12|TRBJ2-7|TRBV5-5
CASNRGPYEQYF
>20|TRBJ2-1|TRBV4-1
CASSQDPGTSGGSSYNEQFF
>12|TRBJ2-7|TRBV19
CASRGTSYEQYF
>15|TRBJ2-2|TRBV18
CASSDRDRMNGELFF
>15|TRBJ1-4|TRBV19
CASKLPGQGGEKLFF
>13|TRBJ1-2|TRBV5-5
CASSSGDTNGYTF
>15|TRBJ2-3|TRBV9
CASSVVAVGTDTQYF
>15|TRBJ1-2|TRBV30
CAWSVLSRPSYGYTF
>15|TRBJ1-1|TRBV27
CASSLSQGLNTEAFF
>13|TRBJ1-5|TRBV11-2
CASSSSGNQPQHF
>18|TRBJ2-3|TRBV6-1
CASSVRDLGGDSTDTQYF
>14|TRBJ2-5|TRBV21-1
CASSSDRGMETQYF
>15|TRBJ1-1|TRBV5-4
CASSPGGLLNTEAFF
>16|TRBJ2-1|TRBV25-1
CASSEYGESSYNEQFF
>14|TRBJ1-2|TRBV13
CASSSRQGGYGYTF
>14|TRBJ1-2|TRBV5-1
CASRLEGAVYGYTF
>13|TRBJ1-5|TRBV28
CASSLGTYQPQHF
>18|TRBJ2-7|TRBV28
CASTFSPKYSGRSYEQYF
>15|TRBJ1-1|TRBV6-5
CASSYTYRGHTEAFF
>16|TRBJ1-6|TRBV5-6
CASSLPPGGPNSPLHF
>14|TRBJ1-2|TRBV30
CAWSVNRAESGYTF
>15|TRBJ2-3|TRBV28
CASSTAGALTDTQYF
>14|TRBJ2-3|TRBV5-1
CASSPVATTDTQYF
>16|TRBJ2-3|TRBV19
CASSIGGLQGADTQYF
>17|TRBJ2-1|TRBV11-3
CASSTGQSSLSYNEQFF
>15|TRBJ1-1|TRBV28
CASGPGQSHGTEAFF
>14|TRBJ2-1|TRBV10-3
CAARAGGQDNEQFF
>13|TRBJ1-5|TRBV2
CASSAHGNQPQHF